These 30 T cell receptor beta chains originate from one sample sequenced in a study of shared clonotypes between healthy human individuals. The repertoire was sequenced with immunoSEQ multiplex PCR; TCRdb's copy has only in-frame clones and lacks some. The repertoire holds about half a million clones, roughly 80% seen once, with roughly 13% in the top ten. Sample: PBMCs. Receptors were obtained from a woman aged 35 to 49 in good health. Some clones in this sample may be carry-over from other donors' samples.

The gene calls are TRBV11-2 and TRBJ1-2, with TRBD1 matching 8 bases. The length of the CDR3 is 14 residues. Germline V lookup: CDR1 SGHAT, CDR2 FQNNGV. V was pared by 0 bases and J by 8 bases, with 5 bases of the junction left unmatched. The CDR3 here is CASSLDDRGRGYTF. The CDR3 DNA sequence: TGTGCCAGCAGCTTAGATGACAGGGGACGGGGCTACACCTTC. The whole variable domain, remainder taken from reference TRBV11-2 and TRBJ1-2, is EAGVAQSPRYKIIEKRQSVAFWCNPISGHATLYWYQQILGQGPKLLIQFQNNGVVDDSQLPKDRFSAERLKGVDSTLKIQPAKLEDSAVYLCASSLDDRGRGYTFGSGTRLTVV.

The V and J genes are TRBV25-1 and TRBJ1-2; 10 positions agree with TRBD1. This CDR3 comprises 16 residues. Germline lookup yields CDR1 MGHDK and CDR2 SYGVNS. Trimming at V came to 4 bases and at J to 4 bases, leaving 9 bases not matched to a gene. The CDR3 DNA sequence: TGTGCCAGCAGTGTTTCGACAGGGGGCGCTGGCTATGGCTACACCTTC. Translating gives CASSVSTGGAGYGYTF.

The rearrangement links TRBV6-1 to TRBJ1-1; 7 nucleotides line up with TRBD1. The length of the CDR3 is 15 residues. Germline CDR1 reads MNHNS; CDR2 reads SASEGT. V lost 5 bases and J lost 1; bases outside the gene matches: 7. The CDR3 DNA reads TGTGCCAGCAGTTCTATGGGACAGCAGAACACTGAAGCTTTCTTT. It yields the protein CASSSMGQQNTEAFF.

The genes are TRBV28 and TRBJ1-4; maybe TRBD1 (6 bases). This CDR3 is 17 amino acids long. Trimming left V 4 bases short and J 4 bases short, with 19 bases between. Germline V CDR1 and CDR2: MDHEN, SYDVKM. CDR3 in amino acids: CASSSPIRTEVNEKLFF. CDR3 DNA: TGTGCCAGCAGTTCACCCATACGGACAGAGGTTAATGAAAAACTGTTTTTT. Based on the CDR3 plus reference TRBV28 and TRBJ1-4, the full variable domain is DVKVTQSSRYLVKRTGEKVFLECVQDMDHENMFWYRQDPGLGLRLIYFSYDVKMKEKGDIPEGYSVSREKKERFSLILESASTNQTSMYLCASSSPIRTEVNEKLFFGSGTQLSVL.

Points on this clone: This likely came from a read error, as a far larger clone is one base away. The chain joins TRBV25-1 to TRBJ2-7; 10 positions match TRBD1. The length of the CDR3 is 15 residues. V lost 3 bases, J lost 3 bases, and 5 bases stayed unmatched. In germline, CDR1 is MGHDK, CDR2 SYGVNS. The CDR3 DNA sequence: TGTGCCAGCAGTGAGTTCTGGACAGGGGGCTACGAGCAGTACTTC. Protein product: CASSEFWTGGYEQYF.

This clone was picked up many times. V and J are TRBV5-6 and TRBJ2-7; TRBD2 matches 13 bases. This CDR3 is built from 16 residues. V dropped 4 bases and J dropped 6; count of bases not matched to a gene: 10. Per germline, CDR1 SGHDT and CDR2 YYEEEE. CDR3 in DNA: TGTGCCAGCAGCGAGGGACTAGCGGGATGGCCGCCCGAGCAGTACTTC. It translates to CASSEGLAGWPPEQYF. Together with reference TRBV5-6 and TRBJ2-7, the CDR3 gives the full variable domain: DAGVTQSPTHLIKTRGQQVTLRCSPKSGHDTVSWYQQALGQGPQFIFQYYEEEERQRGNFPDRFSGHQFPNYSSELNVNALLLGDSALYLCASSEGLAGWPPEQYFGPGTRLTVT.

This clone was detected a few times. The rearrangement uses TRBV7-9 and TRBJ2-5; a possible D gene is TRBD2 (6 bases). The V end was cut by 6 bases, the J end by 5 bases, with 10 bases between. Per germline, CDR1 SEHNR and CDR2 FQNEAQ (reference sequence). This CDR3 has 12 amino acids. The CDR3 is CASSHGGETQYF. CDR3 sequence (DNA): TGTGCCAGCAGTCATGGGGGGGAGACCCAGTACTTC.

V usage is TRBV15 and J usage is TRBJ2-7; 8 bases line up with TRBD2. The germline CDR1 and CDR2 sequences are LNHNV and YYDKDF (reference sequence). V trimming: 0 bases; J trimming: 6 bases; junction bases outside the gene matches: 7. This CDR3 region has 15 residues. The CDR3 spells CATSRELAGRGEQYF. CDR3 bases: TGTGCCACCAGCAGAGAATTAGCGGGGAGGGGCGAGCAGTACTTC.

This chain links TRBV28 with TRBJ2-2; TRBD1 or TRBD2 may be the D gene (6 bases each). CDR1 is MDHEN and CDR2 is SYDVKM in the germline V gene. This CDR3 is built from 15 residues. V gave up 7 bases and J gave up 3 bases, with 15 bases separating them. This CDR3 reads CASKGAGEDTGELFF. As DNA, the CDR3 is TGTGCCAGCAAAGGGGCAGGGGAGGACACCGGGGAGCTGTTTTTT.

The chain carries TRBV7-8 and TRBJ2-7; 9 bases are shared with TRBD2. V gave up 4 bases and J gave up 0 bases; unmatched junction bases: 4. This CDR3 is 15 amino acids long. Germline CDR1 reads SGHVS; CDR2 reads FQNEAQ. In DNA form, the CDR3 reads TGTGCCAGCAGCTACCGGACTAGCGCCTCCTACGAGCAGTACTTC. As protein: CASSYRTSASYEQYF.

V gene TRBV5-1 combines with J gene TRBJ2-5; 10 bases fit TRBD1. Germline CDR1 is SGHRS and CDR2 is YFSETQ. The CDR3 length is 13 residues. V lost 3 bases, J lost 5 bases, and 1 base stayed unmatched. The CDR3 region is CASSWTGGETQYF. The CDR3 DNA reads as TGCGCCAGCAGCTGGACAGGGGGGGAGACCCAGTACTTC.

The gene calls are TRBV5-1 and TRBJ2-3; D perhaps matches TRBD2 (5 bases). Germline V gene sequence: CDR1 SGHRS, CDR2 YFSETQ. CDR3 size: 15 residues. The ends were cut back, 5 bases at V and 4 bases at J, with 17 bases in the middle. The CDR3 here is CASSVDGVGSDTQYF. The CDR3 nucleotides read TGCGCCAGCAGTGTCGACGGGGTGGGTTCAGATACGCAGTATTTT.

This clone was picked up one time. A far larger clone is just one base off, so this is likely a read error. The sample has other DNA sequences that encode this CDR3 too. The rearrangement links TRBV27 to TRBJ1-1; the match to TRBD1 covers 7 bases. Looked up from germline, CDR1 is MNHEY and CDR2 is SMNVEV (reference sequence). This CDR3 contains 16 residues. Here the CDR3 DNA reads TGTGCCAGCAGTTTATATGAGGGGGCCGGGAACACTGAAGCTTTCTTC. This translates into CASSLYEGAGNTEAFF.

V is TRBV28 and J is TRBJ1-5; D possibly corresponds to TRBD1 (5 bases). The germline V gene has CDR1 MDHEN and CDR2 SYDVKM. Trimming cost V 2 bases and J 11 bases, with 10 bases left between them. The CDR3 consists of 12 residues. CDR3 DNA: TGTGCCAGCAGTTTAGCAGGGTTGACCCAGCATTTT. It is translated as CASSLAGLTQHF. Variable domain in full (rest from reference TRBV28 and TRBJ1-5): DVKVTQSSRYLVKRTGEKVFLECVQDMDHENMFWYRQDPGLGLRLIYFSYDVKMKEKGDIPEGYSVSREKKERFSLILESASTNQTSMYLCASSLAGLTQHFGDGTRLSIL.

The chain employs TRBV4-1 and TRBJ2-2, with 15 bases fitting TRBD2. There are 17 residues in the CDR3. Trimming removed 0 bases from V and 5 bases from J; junction bases left unmatched: 1. CDR1 and CDR2 (germline): MGHRA, YSYEKL. The CDR3 region is CASSQDGTSGRTGELFF. CDR3 DNA: TGCGCCAGCAGCCAAGATGGGACTAGCGGGAGGACCGGGGAGCTGTTTTTT.

This clone came up a few times. A read error likely explains this, since a far larger clone differs by one base. The same CDR3 also results from other DNA sequences found in this sample. The DNA of the CDR3 is TGTGCCTGGAGTGTTAGGCGGAACACCGGGGAGCTGTTTTTT. Translated: CAWSVRRNTGELFF. The chain combines TRBV30 with TRBJ2-2; no clear D gene. V was trimmed by 0 bases and J by 1 base, leaving 6 bases between them. Germline CDR1 is GTSNPN and CDR2 is SVGIG (reference sequence). The CDR3 contains 14 residues. Supplemented by reference TRBV30 and TRBJ2-2, the full variable domain reads SQTIHQWPATLVQPVGSPLSLECTVEGTSNPNLYWYRQAAGRGLQLLFYSVGIGQISSEVPQNLSASRPQDRQFILSSKKLLLSDSGFYLCAWSVRRNTGELFFGEGSRLTVL.

The V and J genes are TRBV12-5 and TRBJ2-3, with 7 bases lining up with TRBD1. V lost 6 bases and J lost 0; bases outside the gene matches: 6. CDR1 is LGHNT, CDR2 FRNRAP, per germline. This CDR3 contains 15 residues. The CDR3 DNA sequence: TGTGCTAGTGGCCCGGGACAGATGAGCACAGATACGCAGTATTTT. Protein sequence: CASGPGQMSTDTQYF. Together with reference TRBV12-5 and TRBJ2-3, the CDR3 gives the full variable domain: DARVTQTPRHKVTEMGQEVTMRCQPILGHNTVFWYRQTMMQGLELLAYFRNRAPLDDSGMPKDRFSAEMPDATLATLKIQPSEPRDSAVYFCASGPGQMSTDTQYFGPGTRLTVL.

A note on this clone: A far larger clone lies a single base away; this is likely a read error. Other nucleotide sequences from this sample produce the same CDR3. The genes are TRBV10-3 and TRBJ1-2, with 8 bases lining up with TRBD1. There are 14 residues in the CDR3. Germline lookup yields CDR1 ENHRY and CDR2 SYGVKD. CDR3 amino acids: CAMVRGQGDNGYTF. CDR3 nucleotides: TGCGCCATGGTAAGAGGACAGGGAGATAATGGCTACACCTTC.

The V gene is TRBV7-3, the J gene TRBJ1-4; no firm D call. The CDR3 consists of 15 residues. Germline V gene data show CDR1 as SGHTA and CDR2 as FQGTGA. The ends were cut back, 1 base at V and 4 bases at J, with 10 bases in the middle. CDR3 in amino acids: CASSLSYGGNEKLFF. Here the CDR3 DNA reads TGTGCCAGCAGCTTAAGTTACGGAGGTAATGAAAAACTGTTTTTT.

The gene calls are TRBV28 and TRBJ1-1; D is ambiguous. This CDR3 is built from 11 residues. The germline gives CDR1 MDHEN, CDR2 SYDVKM. Trimming took off 7 bases at V and 1 base at J, with 4 bases between the two ends. DNA for the CDR3: TGTGCCAGCATGGGGAACACTGAAGCTTTCTTT. Its translation: CASMGNTEAFF.

This chain connects TRBV18 to TRBJ2-7, with 10 nucleotides matching TRBD2. The J segment lost 6 bases and the V segment lost 0 bases, leaving 8 bases of the junction unmatched. There are 16 residues in the CDR3. Germline values: CDR1 KGHSH, CDR2 LQKENI. This CDR3 is CASSPPGSGRAFEQYF. In DNA, the CDR3 is TGTGCCAGCTCACCACCCGGAAGCGGGAGGGCCTTCGAGCAGTACTTC. Drawing the rest from reference TRBV18 and TRBJ2-7, the complete variable domain is NAGVMQNPRHLVRRRGQEARLRCSPMKGHSHVYWYRQLPEEGLKFMVYLQKENIIDESGMPKERFSAEFPKEGPSILRIQQVVRGDSAAYFCASSPPGSGRAFEQYFGPGTRLTVT.

The chain carries TRBV28 and TRBJ2-3, with D tentatively TRBD2 (6 bases). Germline V gene lookup returns CDR1 MDHEN and CDR2 SYDVKM. V was cut by 0 bases and J by 2 bases, with 12 bases left in between. The CDR3 consists of 16 residues. The CDR3 DNA sequence: TGTGCCAGCAGTTTATGGGGTAGCGGAAACACAGATACGCAGTATTTT. This sequence encodes CASSLWGSGNTDTQYF.

V is TRBV29-1 and J is TRBJ2-1; D is possibly TRBD1 (6 bases). Germline CDR1 SQVTM, CDR2 ANQGSEA. The CDR3 loop spans 15 amino acids. Trimming took off 7 bases at V and 6 bases at J, with 22 bases between the two ends. The CDR3 bases are TGCAGCGCAGTTCGTCCGGACAGAGGATTCAATGAGCAGTTCTTC. Translating gives CSAVRPDRGFNEQFF.

The CDR3 DNA is TGCGCCAGCAGACTAGGCGGGGGCGAGCAGTACTTC. Protein: CASRLGGGEQYF. The chain recombines TRBV10-2 with TRBJ2-7, with 7 bases fitting TRBD2. There are 12 residues in the CDR3. Germline lookup yields CDR1 WSHSY and CDR2 SAAADI. J lost 6 bases, V lost 6 bases, and 5 bases had no gene match.

The V gene is TRBV28, the J gene TRBJ1-2; TRBD1 matches at 8 bases. Germline lookup yields CDR1 MDHEN and CDR2 SYDVKM. The CDR3 covers 15 residues. V shed 5 bases, J shed 4 bases, and the junction held 9 bases outside the gene matches. The CDR3: CASSAGTGGAYGYTF. The CDR3 coding sequence is TGTGCCAGCAGTGCCGGGACAGGTGGGGCCTATGGCTACACCTTC.

Points on this clone: A far larger clone is just one base off, so this is likely a read error. Other DNA sequences in this sample translate to the same CDR3. This chain connects TRBV28 to TRBJ1-4; D perhaps matches TRBD1 (5 bases). The CDR3 has 18 amino acids. The V end lost 8 bases, the J end lost 0 bases, and 22 bases lay between the germline ends. CDR1 is MDHEN and CDR2 is SYDVKM in the germline V gene. CDR3 sequence (DNA): TGTGCCAGCCGTAGACCTGACAGATTCTCTGCAACTAATGAAAAACTGTTTTTT. Protein: CASRRPDRFSATNEKLFF.

The chain combines TRBV18 with TRBJ2-5; 8 nucleotides match TRBD1. V was pared by 4 bases and J by 14 bases, with 15 bases of the junction left unmatched. Looked up from germline, CDR1 is KGHSH and CDR2 is LQKENI. The CDR3 totals 14 residues. CDR3 protein: CASSLNGEPGQVYF. The CDR3 bases are TGTGCCAGCTCACTCAACGGAGAGCCGGGACAGGTCTACTTC. Full variable domain (remainder filled in from reference TRBV18 and TRBJ2-5): NAGVMQNPRHLVRRRGQEARLRCSPMKGHSHVYWYRQLPEEGLKFMVYLQKENIIDESGMPKERFSAEFPKEGPSILRIQQVVRGDSAAYFCASSLNGEPGQVYFGPGTRLLVL.

To note about this clone: A far larger clone differs by one base, so this is likely a read error. This chain connects TRBV6-6 to TRBJ1-1, with 7 nucleotides matching TRBD1. Germline CDR1 and CDR2: MNHNY and SVGAGI (reference sequence). This CDR3 has 14 residues. The CDR3 spells CASSYSTRGDETFF. The CDR3 DNA reads as TGTGCCAGCAGTTACTCGACCAGGGGGGATGAAACTTTCTTT.

This rearrangement joins TRBV4-1 to TRBJ2-7; D might be TRBD2 (5 bases). V was pared by 6 bases and J by 1 base, with 16 bases between. Germline loops: CDR1 MGHRA, CDR2 YSYEKL. This CDR3 region has 15 residues. CDR3: CASRGGHSSSYEQYF. Here the CDR3 DNA reads TGCGCCAGCAGGGGCGGGCACTCCTCTTCCTACGAGCAGTACTTC.

This chain uses TRBV14 with TRBJ2-5; D is possibly TRBD1 (5 bases). Trimming removed 1 base at V and 1 base at J, with 10 bases between. The CDR3 length is 15 residues. Germline CDR1 and CDR2: SGHDN and FVKESK. The CDR3 DNA sequence: TGTGCCAGCAGCCAAGCCCAGGGTAGCCAAGAGACCCAGTACTTC. It codes for CASSQAQGSQETQYF.